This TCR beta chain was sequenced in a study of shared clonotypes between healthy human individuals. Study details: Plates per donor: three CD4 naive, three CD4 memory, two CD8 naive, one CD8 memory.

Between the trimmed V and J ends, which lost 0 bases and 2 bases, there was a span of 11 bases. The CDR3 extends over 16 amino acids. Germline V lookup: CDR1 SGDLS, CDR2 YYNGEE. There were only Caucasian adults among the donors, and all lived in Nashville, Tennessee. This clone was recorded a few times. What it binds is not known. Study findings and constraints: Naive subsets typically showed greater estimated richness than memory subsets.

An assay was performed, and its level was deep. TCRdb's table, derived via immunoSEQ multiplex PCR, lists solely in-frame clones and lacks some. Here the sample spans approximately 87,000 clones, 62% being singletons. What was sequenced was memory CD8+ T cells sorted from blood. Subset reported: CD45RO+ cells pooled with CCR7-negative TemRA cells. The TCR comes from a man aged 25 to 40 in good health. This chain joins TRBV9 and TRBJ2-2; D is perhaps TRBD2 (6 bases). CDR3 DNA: TGTGCCAGCAGCGTAGCTCTGGAGGGAAACACCGGGGAGCTGTTTTTT. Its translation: CASSVALEGNTGELFF.